This T cell receptor beta chain was sequenced in a study of beta chain features in type 1 diabetes. Every bit of the isolated RNA underwent reverse transcription, so sequencing read expressed TCRB transcripts. The data were produced by immunoSEQ multiplex PCR, yet TCRdb's version contains in-frame clones alone and is incomplete. The table shows 140,000 or so clones, with 9% to 9.5% occurring only once. The germline V and J ends were trimmed by 0 bases and 0 bases, with 6 bases remaining between them. Per germline, CDR1 MNHEY and CDR2 SVGAGI. CDR3 length: 14 residues. The chain joins TRBV6-5 to TRBJ2-7; D unclear. Specimen: central memory CD4+ T cells from blood. This clonotype was obtained from a man aged 18 to 30 in good health. The CDR3 sequence is CASSYSGFSYEQYF. CDR3 bases: TGTGCCAGCAGTTACTCCGGGTTCTCCTACGAGCAGTACTTC.